This T cell receptor beta chain was recovered during a study of T cell repertoires in cytomegalovirus infection. Study summary: CMV infection and matching HLA type were both indicated by public TCR beta signatures.

V was clipped by 7 bases and J by 0 bases, with 15 bases between them. Germline CDR1 is MDHEN and CDR2 is SYDVKM. The CDR3 length is 15 residues. Only a few counts were recorded for this clonotype. TCRdb re-analysed the reads in MiXCR, keeping a single row per CDR3 protein. The sample lists about 240,000 distinct CDR3 sequences; 9% to 15% were seen once. Sequenced material: PBMCs. The sequence was obtained from a human donor in good health (CMV status not recorded). Some clones in this sample may be carry-over from other donors' samples. The J gene is TRBJ1-1, the V gene TRBV28, with D perhaps TRBD1 (5 bases). The CDR3: CASIVPQGMNTEAFF. CDR3 nucleotides: TGTGCCAGCATCGTACCCCAGGGCATGAACACTGAAGCTTTCTTT.